The 8 T cell receptor beta chains below all came from one sample that was sequenced in a study of blood T cells in healthy people across ages. Combining a sample-barcoded 5' primer with a J-beta primer mix, a second PCR ran for about 7 to 11 cycles. MiXCR was run by TCRdb on the 5' RACE reads, yielding one entry per CDR3 protein. The sample has roughly 700,000 distinct CDR3 sequences, roughly 49% seen once; the top ten hold 30% to 40%. Sequenced: blood. Receptors originate from a woman in her fifties or sixties in good health.

The CDR3 DNA is TGTGCCAGCAGAACAGGGATCGAGCAGTACTTC. It codes for CASRTGIEQYF. This sequence joins TRBV6-1 and TRBJ2-1; a possible D gene is TRBD1 (6 bases). The assigned J gene may be wrong: the sequence end matches TRBJ2-7 better. This CDR3 is built from 11 residues. Germline CDR1 reads MNHNS; CDR2 reads SASEGT.

This clonotype occurred once. A read error may account for a junction end that differs from germline. J is TRBJ2-1 and V is TRBV12-3 or TRBV12-4; 10 bases match TRBD2. This CDR3 has 14 residues. The CDR3 here is CASSLAGAENEQFF. As DNA, the CDR3 is TGTGCCAGCAGTCTAGCGGGAGCTGAGAATGAGCAGTTCTTC.

J is TRBJ2-1 and V is TRBV27; the D is unclear. This CDR3 has 14 residues. Trimming left V 3 bases short and J 5 bases short, with 11 bases between. The germline V gene has CDR1 MNHEY and CDR2 SMNVEV (reference sequence). The CDR3 is CASSFPQANNEQFF. The CDR3 nucleotides read TGTGCCAGCAGTTTCCCCCAAGCGAACAATGAGCAGTTCTTC.

CDR3 in DNA: TGCAGCGCCCGGGACGGTGAAGCTTTCTTT. Translation gives CSARDGEAFF. J is TRBJ1-1 and V is TRBV29-1; D is possibly TRBD1 (5 bases). The germline V and J ends were trimmed by 7 bases and 7 bases, with 10 bases remaining between them. This CDR3 is built from 10 residues. Germline V gene sequence: CDR1 SQVTM, CDR2 ANQGSEA.

As concerns this clonotype: One end of the junction fails to match germline, which may point to a read error. The chain combines TRBV2 with TRBJ2-7; TRBD1 agrees at 7 bases. Germline CDR1 SNHLY, CDR2 FYNNEI. This CDR3 has 14 residues. CDR3 in amino acids: CTSSVNRGSYEQYF. For the CDR3, the DNA is TGTACCAGCAGTGTAAACAGGGGAAGCTACGAGCAGTACTTC.

The genes are TRBV14 and TRBJ2-2; 9 bases match TRBD1. Looked up from germline, CDR1 is SGHDN and CDR2 is FVKESK. The V segment lost 3 bases and the J segment 6 bases; nucleotides outside the gene matches: 8. The CDR3 runs to 16 residues. CDR3 loop: CASSHEGTGLAGELFF. The CDR3 nucleotides are TGTGCCAGCAGCCATGAAGGGACAGGGCTTGCCGGGGAGCTGTTTTTT.

This clonotype was recorded a few times. CDR3 DNA sequence: TGTGCCACCCAAGCTAACCTCCGGGAGACCCAGTACTTC. As protein: CATQANLRETQYF. This chain uses TRBV15 with TRBJ2-5; no clear D gene. The germline CDR1 and CDR2 sequences are LNHNV and YYDKDF (reference sequence). Trimming left V 8 bases short and J 5 bases short, with 15 bases between. The CDR3 is made up of 13 amino acids.

The chain carries TRBV5-5 and TRBJ2-3; D remains unclear. The CDR3 has 16 residues. V was shortened by 0 bases and J by 3 bases, with 14 bases between the two germline ends. Germline CDR1 is SGHKS and CDR2 is YYEKEE (reference sequence). CDR3 in DNA: TGTGCCAGCAGCTTGGGGGATACCGTAAGGACAGATACGCAGTATTTT. Its translation is CASSLGDTVRTDTQYF.